This is a list of T cell receptor beta chains from one sample in a study of regulatory T cells in long-lasting Graves disease. Via MiXCR, TCRdb re-called the multiplex PCR reads, giving one row per CDR3 protein. The table shows hundreds of thousands of distinct CDR3 sequences, with less than 25% occurring only once. The material was peripheral blood mononuclear cells (PBMCs), obtained when the disease was refractory, from a patient treated with antithyroid drugs. These receptor sequences come from a female donor with Graves disease. Both conserved end residues are part of each CDR3. D genes are given only for firm matches.

d_call v_call cdr3_aa
NA TRBV9 CASSVGDISPLHF
NA TRBV27 CASSLFCSGGSDTQYF
NA TRBV7-2 CASSLRVEGLGKNIQYF
TRBD1 TRBV20-1 CSAGDSSFYEQYF
TRBD1 TRBV18 CASSGQGDEQYF
NA TRBV6-2/TRBV6-3 CASRQDWDYGYTF
NA TRBV6-2/TRBV6-3 CASSGAGAHSGANVLTF
NA TRBV5-1 CASRSLDTEAFF
NA TRBV28 CASSLFRAYEQYF
TRBD1 TRBV29-1 CSDRQGLIGYTF
NA TRBV7-2 CASSLIWGQGGELFF
NA TRBV7-2 CASSLASRVKTQYF
NA TRBV6-9 CASSYGGPEAFF
NA TRBV28 CASSFEGQPYSNQPQHF
TRBD1 TRBV5-1 CASSSGQGGTEAFF
NA TRBV6-2/TRBV6-3 CASSYVGGSYEQYF
TRBD1 TRBV7-2 CASSLYQGVTEAFF
TRBD1 TRBV28 CASSQGQRGTEAFF
NA TRBV11-2 CASSRNSNSPLHF
NA TRBV6-6 CASSYSGFQGLNTEAFF
NA TRBV5-6 CASSEELGPLHF
NA TRBV20-1 CSAGDTGLTGELFF
NA TRBV7-8 CASSPRGAIGSYEQYF
NA TRBV10-3 CAISEFTGVYEQYF
TRBD1 TRBV18 CASSPMTGVTEAFF
NA TRBV20-1 CSASLGGTQYF
TRBD2 TRBV20-1 CSASRLAGGSGANVLTF
NA TRBV28 CASERILNTEAFF